This TCR beta chain comes out of a study of memory CD4+ T cells and cytomegalovirus serostatus. Study in general: This sample comes from healthy Belgian adults, eight to ten CMV seropositive, around 26 seronegative. Study conclusions and caveats: Each of 67 CMV-associated TCRbeta sequences occurred in one to five individuals. Repertoires predicted CMV serostatus with median bootstrapped AUC of roughly 0.95. Suggested: most of the CMV-linked TCR signature lies in CD4+ memory cells.

The sort gate was single viable CD3+CD4+CD8-CD45RO+ cells for memory CD4+ T cells. To note about this clone: Its target is unknown.

Repertoires were generated with immunoSEQ multiplex PCR, while TCRdb's copy carries only in-frame clones and drops some. The sample gives 40,000 to 55,000 clones, about three quarters of which show up once; around 1.5% is in the top ten. Trimming took 5 bases from V and 3 from J; bases not matched to a gene: 9. CDR3 length equals 15 residues. Germline V gene data show CDR1 as SGHDT and CDR2 as YYEEEE. The J gene is TRBJ2-7, the V gene TRBV5-6; 9 bases align to TRBD1. The TCR comes from an adult in good health and CMV-seropositive. Sequenced: memory CD4+ T cells from blood. The CDR3 DNA is TGTGCCAGCAGTTTCGCCGGGACAGGGTACTACGAGCAGTACTTC. Its translation: CASSFAGTGYYEQYF.